Following are 4 T cell receptor beta chains from one sample sequenced in a study of T cell responses to AZD1222 COVID-19 vaccine. TCRdb's copy holds only in-frame clones and misses some; the assay was immunoSEQ multiplex PCR. Of some 120,000 clones detected, around 83% appear once; the ten largest clones hold about 27%. The source material was peripheral blood, sampled 28 days after the second AZD1222 dose. Source of these receptors: an adult who received the AZD1222 COVID-19 vaccine.

This rearrangement joins TRBV3-1 (or the pseudogene TRBV3-2) to TRBJ1-1; 8 bases fit TRBD1. The junction had 4 bases not matched to a gene; V was cut back by 3 bases and J by 1 base. Germline CDR1 LGHDT, CDR2 YNNKEL (reference sequence). The CDR3 extends over 15 amino acids. The CDR3 loop reads CASSQTGARNTEAFF. DNA for the CDR3: TGTGCCAGCAGCCAGACAGGGGCCCGGAACACTGAAGCTTTCTTT.

As regards this clone: One end of the junction is discordant with germline, which a read error may explain. V and J are TRBV7-2 and TRBJ2-7; 8 nucleotides line up with TRBD1. The CDR3 sequence is 13 residues long. Germline loops: CDR1 SGHTA, CDR2 FQGNSA. CDR3 in DNA: TGTGCCAGCAGCTTAGCCTTCGGGACAGGTCTTGACTTC. Amino acids: CASSLAFGTGLDF.

The V call is TRBV7-2, the J call TRBJ2-3; D remains ambiguous. This CDR3 comprises 14 residues. CDR1 and CDR2 from the germline V gene are SGHTA and FQGNSA. V lost 1 base, J lost 3 bases, and 8 bases lay in between. CDR3 nucleotide sequence: TGTGCCAGCAGCTTAGATACTGTGACAGATACGCAGTATTTT. Encoded protein: CASSLDTVTDTQYF. The full variable domain, completed using reference TRBV7-2 and TRBJ2-3, is GAGVSQSPSNKVTEKGKDVELRCDPISGHTALYWYRQSLGQGLEFLIYFQGNSAPDKSGLPSDRFSAERTGGSVSTLTIQRTQQEDSAVYLCASSLDTVTDTQYFGPGTRLTVL.

The rearrangement joins TRBV11-2 to TRBJ1-4; 8 positions agree with TRBD1. The CDR3 sequence is 15 residues long. Trimming removed 5 bases from V and 4 bases from J; junction bases left unmatched: 6. In germline, CDR1 is SGHAT, CDR2 FQNNGV. Here the CDR3 reads CASSPGQAFNEKLFF. CDR3 sequence (DNA): TGTGCCAGCAGCCCGGGACAGGCCTTTAATGAAAAACTGTTTTTT. Complete variable domain (other parts from reference TRBV11-2 and TRBJ1-4): EAGVAQSPRYKIIEKRQSVAFWCNPISGHATLYWYQQILGQGPKLLIQFQNNGVVDDSQLPKDRFSAERLKGVDSTLKIQPAKLEDSAVYLCASSPGQAFNEKLFFGSGTQLSVL.